These T cell receptor beta chains were read from a single sample in a study of shared T cell receptors in the human thymus. The method was immunoSEQ multiplex PCR; TCRdb's version includes in-frame clones alone and lacks a portion of them. The table shows approximately 400,000 clones, with 95% occurring only once. The source material was thymocytes. The receptors derive from a human donor. Both conserved end residues are part of each CDR3. A D gene is named only where the DNA matches it firmly. Rows give clone size only sometimes, using once, few, many, or a class for an expanded clone.

TRBJ1-1,TRBV7-2,.,.,CASSEGSWSNTEAFF,TGTGCCAGCAGCGAAGGCTCTTGGAGTAACACTGAAGCTTTCTTT
TRBJ2-3,TRBV15,TRBD2,.,CATSSAPDRLAGPEASTDTQYF,TGTGCCACCAGCAGCGCCCCGGATCGGCTAGCGGGCCCCGAAGCTAGCACAGATACGCAGTATTTT
TRBJ2-3,TRBV9,.,.,CASSVGLDRNTQYF,TGTGCCAGCAGCGTCGGGCTAGATCGGAATACGCAGTATTTT
TRBJ1-2,TRBV15,.,.,CATSSGGADYGYTF,TGTGCCACCAGCAGCGGGGGCGCCGACTATGGCTACACCTTC
TRBJ2-1,TRBV7-3,TRBD2,.,CASSWASGRPFYNEQFF,TGTGCCAGCAGCTGGGCTAGCGGGAGGCCTTTTTACAATGAGCAGTTCTTC
TRBJ2-6,TRBV19,.,.,CASKGVSGANVLTF,TGTGCCAGTAAGGGGGTCTCTGGGGCCAACGTCCTGACTTTC
TRBJ2-7,TRBV28,.,.,CASSLLPGEVSYEQYF,TGTGCCAGCAGTTTACTCCCGGGGGAGGTATCCTACGAGCAGTACTTC
TRBJ2-7,TRBV4-1,TRBD1,.,CASSHCKTGDPLEQYF,TGCGCCAGCAGCCATTGTAAGACAGGGGACCCCCTCGAGCAGTACTTC
TRBJ2-1,TRBV15,TRBD2,.,CATSREALASYNEQFF,TGTGCCACCAGCAGAGAGGCACTAGCGAGCTACAATGAGCAGTTCTTC
TRBJ2-2,TRBV5-1,TRBD1,.,CASSSGQSATGELFF,TGCGCCAGCAGCTCGGGACAGTCCGCCACCGGGGAGCTGTTTTTT
TRBJ1-4,TRBV14,TRBD1,.,CASSQPGQEEEKLFF,TGTGCCAGCAGCCAGCCGGGACAGGAAGAAGAAAAACTGTTTTTT
TRBJ2-2,TRBV5-1,.,.,CASSSPKTGNTGELFF,TGCGCCAGCAGCTCACCAAAAACAGGAAACACCGGGGAGCTGTTTTTT
TRBJ1-1,TRBV7-9,.,.,CASSLGGITEAFF,TGTGCCAGCAGCTTAGGGGGGATCACTGAAGCTTTCTTT
TRBJ2-1,TRBV5-1,.,.,CASRSAWNEQFF,TGCGCCAGCAGGTCCGCATGGAATGAGCAGTTCTTC
TRBJ2-2,TRBV29-1,.,.,CSVGCPSPLGTGELFF,TGCAGCGTCGGTTGTCCCAGTCCGCTTGGGACCGGGGAGCTGTTTTTT
TRBJ2-7,TRBV7-9,.,.,CASSLGLSSYEQYF,TGTGCCAGCAGCTTGGGGCTGAGCTCCTACGAGCAGTACTTC
TRBJ2-7,TRBV6-1,TRBD2,few,CASSDWTSGYEQYF,TGTGCCAGCAGCGATTGGACTAGCGGCTACGAGCAGTACTTC
TRBJ1-1,TRBV29-1,TRBD1,.,CSVAQGAGAFF,TGCAGCGTTGCCCAGGGGGCTGGAGCTTTCTTT
TRBJ1-1,TRBV27,TRBD1,.,CASTLRAGGPFEAFF,TGTGCCAGCACCCTAAGGGCAGGGGGGCCTTTTGAAGCTTTCTTT
TRBJ2-1,TRBV27,.,.,CASSLSTVTNEQFF,TGTGCCAGCAGTTTATCCACAGTGACGAATGAGCAGTTCTTC
TRBJ2-5,TRBV7-9,.,few,CASSLDSHGQLGETQYF,TGTGCCAGCAGCTTAGACTCTCACGGACAACTCGGGGAGACCCAGTACTTC
TRBJ2-5,TRBV27,.,.,CASSFMLYETQYF,TGTGCCAGCAGTTTTATGTTGTACGAGACCCAGTACTTC
TRBJ1-1,TRBV21-1,.,.,CASSLSGGTATEAFF,TGTGCCAGCAGCCTCTCTGGCGGGACGGCCACTGAAGCTTTCTTT
TRBJ1-1,TRBV12-2,.,.,CASRFRNPGQGRTEAFF,TGTGCAAGTCGCTTTCGCAACCCGGGACAGGGGCGCACTGAAGCTTTCTTT
TRBJ2-6,TRBV15,.,.,CATSAGRYVLTF,TGTGCCACCTCGGCAGGTCGGTACGTCCTGACTTTC
TRBJ2-7,TRBV28,.,once,CASSRSYEQYF,TGTGCCAGCAGCCGGTCCTACGAGCAGTACTTC
TRBJ1-2,TRBV7-2,.,.,CASSLGSIEGEIYGYTF,TGTGCCAGCAGCTTAGGTAGTATTGAGGGAGAGATCTATGGCTACACCTTC
TRBJ2-7,TRBV7-9,TRBD1,.,CASSYPSGTGPYEQYF,TGTGCCAGCAGTTACCCCTCCGGGACAGGCCCCTACGAGCAGTACTTC
TRBJ1-1,TRBV5-5,.,once,CASSLQPPNTEAFF,TGTGCCAGCAGCTTGCAACCGCCGAACACTGAAGCTTTCTTT
TRBJ2-3,TRBV5-1,.,.,CASSLPGRRTDTQYF,TGCGCCAGCAGCCTCCCAGGACGCCGAACAGATACGCAGTATTTT
TRBJ2-3,TRBV27,TRBD2,.,CASSCIAGGRGTDTQYF,TGTGCCAGCAGTTGTATAGCGGGAGGGAGGGGCACAGATACGCAGTATTTT
TRBJ2-7,TRBV7-3,TRBD1,.,CASSLGDRDRGPEQYF,TGTGCCAGCAGCTTAGGGGACCGGGACAGGGGGCCCGAGCAGTACTTC
TRBJ2-5,TRBV7-9,.,.,CASSSSGARIETQYF,TGTGCCAGCAGCTCCTCGGGGGCCCGGATAGAGACCCAGTACTTC
TRBJ2-1,TRBV10-1,.,.,CARTDGRTGGEQFF,TGCGCCAGAACGGACGGGAGAACTGGCGGTGAGCAGTTCTTC
TRBJ2-4,TRBV28,.,.,CASSYNLQGVGYIQYF,TGTGCCAGCAGTTATAATCTACAGGGTGTAGGGTACATTCAGTACTTC
TRBJ2-7,TRBV7-8,.,once,CASSLALGDYEQYF,TGTGCCAGCAGCTTAGCGCTGGGGGACTACGAGCAGTACTTC
TRBJ2-5,TRBV2,.,.,CASRRYGRGQETQYF,TGTGCCAGCAGAAGGTATGGGCGCGGTCAAGAGACCCAGTACTTC
TRBJ2-7,TRBV27,.,.,CASSSPVGHGREYEQYF,TGTGCCAGCAGTTCCCCGGTGGGGCATGGCCGTGAATACGAGCAGTACTTC
TRBJ1-3,TRBV7-2,.,.,CATPDLVEGNTIYF,TGTGCCACCCCCGACCTCGTGGAAGGAAACACCATATATTTT
TRBJ2-7,TRBV7-9,TRBD2,.,CASSVTSGTPYEQYF,TGTGCCAGCAGCGTGACTAGCGGGACCCCCTACGAGCAGTACTTC
TRBJ2-1,TRBV5-1,TRBD1,.,CASSLPQGAFLNEQFF,TGCGCCAGCAGCCTGCCTCAGGGGGCGTTTCTGAATGAGCAGTTCTTC
TRBJ2-7,TRBV4-3,.,.,CASSQDLGAGAYEQYF,TGCGCCAGCAGCCAAGATCTAGGCGCAGGAGCCTACGAGCAGTACTTC
TRBJ2-7,TRBV6-6,TRBD1,.,CASSYRTGLEYEQYF,TGTGCCAGCAGTTACAGGACAGGATTGGAGTACGAGCAGTACTTC
TRBJ2-7,TRBV29-1,.,.,CSVHGENPYEQYF,TGCAGCGTTCACGGAGAAAACCCCTACGAGCAGTACTTC
TRBJ1-2,TRBV19,.,.,CASSGRKEFGLNGYTF,TGTGCCAGTAGTGGTAGGAAGGAGTTTGGGTTGAATGGCTACACCTTC
TRBJ2-1,TRBV7-9,TRBD1,.,CASRSGTGGAVFYNEQFF,TGTGCCAGCAGATCCGGGACAGGGGGCGCGGTTTTCTACAATGAGCAGTTCTTC
TRBJ1-3,TRBV19,.,few,CASSDRDYSGNTIYF,TGTGCCAGTAGTGACCGGGATTACTCTGGAAACACCATATATTTT
TRBJ1-2,TRBV14,TRBD1,.,CASSQDTQGAGYGYTF,TGTGCCAGCAGCCAAGATACGCAGGGGGCAGGATATGGCTACACCTTC
TRBJ2-1,TRBV5-1,TRBD2,.,CASRASGRYNEQFF,TGCGCCAGCAGGGCTAGCGGGAGGTACAATGAGCAGTTCTTC
TRBJ2-1,TRBV29-1,.,.,CSVEGGGGNEQFF,TGCAGCGTTGAAGGGGGGGGCGGCAATGAGCAGTTCTTC
TRBJ1-4,TRBV27,.,.,CASRAIHGEKLFF,TGTGCCAGCAGGGCAATCCACGGGGAAAAACTGTTTTTT